Below are 25 T cell receptor beta chains sequenced from a single sample in a study of T cells expressing NK-cell markers. TCRdb re-called the 5' RACE reads and catalogs CDR3 proteins one per entry, DNA excluded. The table for this sample gives about 170,000 distinct CDR3 sequences. The sequencing sample was made of blood T cells: a sorted CD56 or NKG2C T cell subset, CD4+ or CD8+ T cells, or bulk PBMC T cells (not recorded which). These receptors all come from a man aged 18 to 69 in good health.

This chain uses TRBV1 with TRBJ1-4. TRBV1 has pseudogene status. The CDR3 consists of 14 residues. CDR3 loop: CTSSQSLLCEKLFF.

This chain links TRBV6-2 or TRBV6-3 with TRBJ2-1; as DNA is missing, the TRBD2 call by TCRdb cannot be tested. Germline CDR1 MNHEY, CDR2 SVGEGT. This CDR3 has 21 amino acids. The CDR3 here is CASSYSVDSAGGRAGHNEQFF.

The chain couples TRBV9 to TRBJ1-2; absent DNA, TCRdb's TRBD1 call cannot be checked. The CDR3 consists of 16 residues. Germline values: CDR1 SGDLS, CDR2 YYNGEE. CDR3 residues: CASSARLWGANYGYTF.

The chain has TRBV7-9 and TRBJ2-7. This CDR3 has 12 residues. Germline lookup yields CDR1 SEHNR and CDR2 FQNEAQ (reference sequence). CDR3 sequence: CASSLDGLEQYF.

V is TRBV25-1 and J is TRBJ2-5; with no DNA, the TCRdb D assignment of TRBD1 cannot be verified. Germline CDR1 reads MGHDK; CDR2 reads SYGVNS. This CDR3 spans 14 amino acids. The CDR3 spells CASSDPGGLETQYF.

J is TRBJ1-2 and V is TRBV7-6; TCRdb designates TRBD1, a call that cannot be tested without DNA. CDR3 length equals 13 residues. Per germline, CDR1 SGHVS and CDR2 FNYEAQ. This chain's CDR3 is CASSPGHLGGYTF.

The chain uses TRBV12-3 or TRBV12-4 and TRBJ2-1; TCRdb picks TRBD1, but there is no DNA to check that call. This CDR3 has 14 residues. CDR3 loop: CASTGTGPRNEQFF.

The rearrangement uses TRBV6-5 and TRBJ2-3; the TRBD2 assignment by TCRdb is unverifiable without DNA. The CDR3 runs to 17 residues. Per germline, CDR1 MNHEY and CDR2 SVGAGI. The CDR3 sequence: CASSYSYASGGSDTQYF.

The V and J genes are TRBV21-1 and TRBJ1-1; TCRdb's D call, TRBD1, is unchecked because there is no DNA. TRBV21-1 is assigned pseudogene status. The CDR3 totals 14 residues. This CDR3 is CASSKGTGGTEAFF.

The chain recombines TRBV15 with TRBJ2-1; the TCRdb D gene call, TRBD1, has no DNA to confirm it. This CDR3 spans 17 amino acids. Germline CDR1 reads LNHNV; CDR2 reads YYDKDF (reference sequence). CDR3 region: CATSRDPGPSSYNEQFF.

The genes are TRBV9 and TRBJ1-2; checking the TCRdb D call of TRBD1 is not possible without DNA. CDR1 is SGDLS, CDR2 YYNGEE, per germline. The CDR3 runs to 13 residues. The CDR3 loop reads CASTLGGRDGYTF.

The rearrangement links TRBV7-9 to TRBJ2-1; TCRdb's D gene call, TRBD1, goes unchecked for lack of DNA. Germline CDR1 is SEHNR and CDR2 is FQNEAQ (reference sequence). CDR3 length equals 15 residues. The CDR3 is CASSPTGTPPGEQFF.

The chain uses TRBV5-6 and TRBJ2-7. The germline V gene has CDR1 SGHDT and CDR2 YYEEEE. CDR3 length: 14 amino acids. CDR3 loop: CASSLVAASYEQYF.

The chain combines TRBV6-1 with TRBJ1-2; the D gene TCRdb calls, TRBD1, cannot be checked with no DNA. The CDR3 is 18 amino acids. Germline V gene sequence: CDR1 MNHNS, CDR2 SASEGT. This CDR3 is CASSEEGVGWFYRDGYTF.

The gene calls are TRBV13 and TRBJ1-4; the D call of TRBD1 rests on TCRdb alone, since no DNA is present to check it. The V gene's germline CDR1 is PRHDT and CDR2 FYEKMQ (reference sequence). CDR3 size: 15 residues. This CDR3 reads CASSLTGESNEKLFF. The entire variable domain, with the rest obtained from reference TRBV13 and TRBJ1-4, is as follows: AAGVIQSPRHLIKEKRETATLKCYPIPRHDTVYWYQQGPGQDPQFLISFYEKMQSDKGSIPDRFSAQQFSDYHSELNMSSLELGDSALYFCASSLTGESNEKLFFGSGTQLSVL.

This chain links TRBV5-5 with TRBJ2-7; TCRdb lists TRBD1, though no DNA is available to test this call. The CDR3 totals 14 residues. Germline assignment: CDR1 SGHKS and CDR2 YYEKEE (reference sequence). CDR3 amino acids: CASSLMGRTYEQYF.

This chain uses TRBV7-6 with TRBJ2-5; lacking DNA, the TRBD1 call made by TCRdb goes unchecked. The germline V gene encodes CDR1 SGHVS and CDR2 FNYEAQ. The CDR3 has 16 amino acids. The CDR3 is CASSSRDRYYQETQYF.

The CDR3: CASRAGRDHQPQHF. The V call is TRBV27, the J call TRBJ1-5. Germline CDR1 and CDR2: MNHEY and SMNVEV (reference sequence). The CDR3 runs 14 residues.

This chain uses TRBV7-9 with TRBJ1-6. The CDR3 runs 14 residues. Germline CDR1 and CDR2: SEHNR and FQNEAQ (reference sequence). CDR3 sequence: CASSFMQYNSPLHF.

The chain is built from TRBV7-8 and TRBJ2-2; there is no DNA to check the TCRdb D call of TRBD1. This CDR3 contains 17 residues. Germline assignment: CDR1 SGHVS and CDR2 FQNEAQ. The CDR3 spells CASSLTAAQPNTGELFF.

The chain combines TRBV5-5 with TRBJ2-3. Germline CDR1 and CDR2: SGHKS and YYEKEE (reference sequence). There are 12 residues in the CDR3. The CDR3 protein is CASSNDADTQYF.

The rearrangement joins TRBV3-1 to TRBJ1-6. CDR1 is LGHDT and CDR2 is YNNKEL in the germline V gene (reference sequence). The CDR3 covers 16 residues. CDR3 sequence: CASSQEPEVYNSPLHF.

The chain joins TRBV9 to TRBJ2-7; TCRdb designates TRBD1, a call that cannot be tested without DNA. This CDR3 has 14 residues. The germline gives CDR1 SGDLS, CDR2 YYNGEE. CDR3 protein: CASSVGIRGAGQYF.

The gene calls are TRBV5-1 and TRBJ2-5; the D gene TCRdb calls, TRBD1, cannot be checked with no DNA. CDR1 is SGHRS, CDR2 YFSETQ, per germline. This CDR3 contains 16 residues. CDR3 protein: CASSYWTGGNQETQYF.

The J gene is TRBJ2-1, the V gene TRBV15; as DNA is missing, the TRBD1 call by TCRdb cannot be tested. Germline CDR1 is LNHNV and CDR2 is YYDKDF (reference sequence). CDR3 length: 14 residues. CDR3 sequence reads: CATSMTVSYNEQFF.